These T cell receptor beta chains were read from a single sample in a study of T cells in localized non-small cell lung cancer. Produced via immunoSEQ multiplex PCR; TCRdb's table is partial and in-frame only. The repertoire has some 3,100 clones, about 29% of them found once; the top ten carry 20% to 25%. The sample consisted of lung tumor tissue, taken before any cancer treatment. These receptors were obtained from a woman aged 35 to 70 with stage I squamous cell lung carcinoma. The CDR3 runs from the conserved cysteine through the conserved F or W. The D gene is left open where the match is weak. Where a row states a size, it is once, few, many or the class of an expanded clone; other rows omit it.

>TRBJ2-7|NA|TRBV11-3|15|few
TGTGCCAGCAGCCCCACCCCGGACAGACCCTACGAGCAGTACTTC
CASSPTPDRPYEQYF
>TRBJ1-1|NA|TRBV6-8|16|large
TGTGCCAGCAGTGGTTCTATACGGGGAACGATGACTGAAGCTTTCTTT
CASSGSIRGTMTEAFF
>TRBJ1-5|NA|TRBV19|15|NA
TGTGCCAGTAGTGACAGTTCTATAAGCAATCAGCCCCAGCATTTT
CASSDSSISNQPQHF
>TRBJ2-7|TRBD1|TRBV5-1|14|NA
TGCGCCAGCAGCTTGGACAGGGGAAGCTACGAGCAGTACTTC
CASSLDRGSYEQYF
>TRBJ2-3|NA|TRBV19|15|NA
TGTGCCAGTACCAAAAAACGGACTCCGTCTGATACGCAGTATTTT
CASTKKRTPSDTQYF
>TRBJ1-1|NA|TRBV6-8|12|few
TGTGCCAGCAAGAGCAGGGAAGCTGAAGCTTTCTTT
CASKSREAEAFF
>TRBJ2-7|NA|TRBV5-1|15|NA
TGCGCCAGCAGCTTGATGGGGGTCACCTCCTACGAGCAGTACTTC
CASSLMGVTSYEQYF
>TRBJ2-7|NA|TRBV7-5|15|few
TGTGCCAGCAGCTTAAAGGGAGCCGTCATGGGGGAGCAGTACTTC
CASSLKGAVMGEQYF
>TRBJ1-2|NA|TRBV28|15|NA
TGTGCCAGCACCCTGGCCGGAGGGCTATACTATGGCTACACCTTC
CASTLAGGLYYGYTF
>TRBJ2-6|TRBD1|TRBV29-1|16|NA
TGCAGCGTTGGTGACAGGGGGCCAATTGGGGCCAACGTCCTGACTTTC
CSVGDRGPIGANVLTF
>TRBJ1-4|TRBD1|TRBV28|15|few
TGTGCCAGCAGTCTGATACAGGGGGGTAATGAAAAACTGTTTTTT
CASSLIQGGNEKLFF
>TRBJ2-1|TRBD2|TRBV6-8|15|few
TGTGCCAGCAGTCCCCGCCCTAGCGGGGCGGATGAGCAGTTCTTC
CASSPRPSGADEQFF
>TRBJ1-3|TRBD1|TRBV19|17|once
TGTGCCAGTTCATCCGGGGGACAGGCTTTCTCTGGAAACACCATATATTTT
CASSSGGQAFSGNTIYF
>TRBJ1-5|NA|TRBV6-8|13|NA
TGTGCCAGCGACTCAGGAAGCAATCAGCCCCAGCATTTT
CASDSGSNQPQHF
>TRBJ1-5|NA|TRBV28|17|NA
TGTGCCAGCAGTCAACCACAGGGAGGGGGGAGCAATCAGCCCCAGCATTTT
CASSQPQGGGSNQPQHF